This T cell receptor beta chain was sequenced in a study of blood T cell repertoires in COVID-19. Study at large: Spain, Italy and the United States supplied samples that represented acute and convalescent COVID-19. PBMCs, B-cell-depleted T cells, or T cells provided the cDNA or gDNA that made up the material.

In the original workflow: Estimation of nucleated cell counts relied on the amplification of reference gene primers. The repertoire was sequenced with immunoSEQ multiplex PCR; TCRdb's copy has only in-frame clones and lacks some. That table supplies the V and J calls and clone size; D and trimming were determined from the DNA. Of some 200,000 clones in the sample, more than 65% were seen once. The CDR3 is 14 amino acids. V lost 7 bases and J lost 1, with 11 bases in between. Per germline, CDR1 SNHLY and CDR2 FYNNEI. Input material: peripheral blood. This chain links TRBV2 with TRBJ2-1; D perhaps matches TRBD1 (5 bases). The sequence was collected from a human donor with acute or convalescent COVID-19. The donor label of this sample is uncertain. CDR3 bases: TGTGCCAGCATGGGGCCTTTTTCCTACAATGAGCAGTTCTTC. Translating it yields CASMGPFSYNEQFF.